These 32 T cell receptor beta chains originate from one sample sequenced in a study of blood T cell repertoires in COVID-19. Sequenced by immunoSEQ multiplex PCR; TCRdb stores in-frame clones only, minus some. Among more than 150,000 clones listed, around 87% were seen once. The specimen sequenced was peripheral blood. The receptors come from a woman aged 18-35 years who had recovered from COVID-19.

The chain carries TRBV2 and TRBJ2-1; D may be TRBD2 (5 bases). Germline CDR1 SNHLY, CDR2 FYNNEI. This CDR3 contains 13 residues. The V end lost 8 bases, the J end lost 4 bases, and 12 bases lay between the germline ends. CDR3 sequence: CASPPSGYNEQFF. CDR3 sequence (DNA): TGTGCCAGCCCTCCCTCGGGGTACAATGAGCAGTTCTTC.

The rearrangement joins TRBV14 to TRBJ1-2, with 7 nucleotides matching TRBD1. This CDR3 has 15 amino acids. J was trimmed by 5 bases and V by 0 bases; bases with no gene match: 6. Germline V gene data show CDR1 as SGHDN and CDR2 as FVKESK. The CDR3 nucleotides read TGTGCCAGCAGCCAAGATCGGGGACAGCTGTATGGCTACACCTTC. Protein product: CASSQDRGQLYGYTF.

V usage is TRBV6-4 and J usage is TRBJ2-1; 7 bases are a match to TRBD2. J was trimmed by 7 bases and V by 0 bases; bases with no gene match: 3. This CDR3 contains 14 residues. CDR1 is MRHNA and CDR2 is SNTAGT in the germline V gene. Written as DNA, the CDR3 is TGTGCCAGCAGTGACTCGGGGGGAGGGAATGAGCAGTTCTTC. As protein: CASSDSGGGNEQFF.

This rearrangement joins TRBV27 to TRBJ2-3, with no clear D. Trimming cost V 7 bases and J 1 base, with 9 bases left between them. This CDR3 contains 13 residues. Germline V gene data show CDR1 as MNHEY and CDR2 as SMNVEV (reference sequence). The CDR3 bases are TGTGCCAGCACCAGGCTCGGCACAGATACGCAGTATTTT. Its translation: CASTRLGTDTQYF.

A single count supports this clone. J is TRBJ1-1 and V is TRBV5-1; a possible D gene is TRBD1 (5 bases). V gave up 0 bases and J gave up 0 bases, with 12 bases separating them. The CDR3 loop spans 16 amino acids. CDR1 is SGHRS and CDR2 is YFSETQ in the germline V gene. CDR3: CASSLVGLTVNTEAFF. The DNA of the CDR3 is TGCGCCAGCAGCTTGGTGGGACTGACGGTGAACACTGAAGCTTTCTTT.

The chain recombines TRBV5-1 with TRBJ2-2; unclear D gene. Trimming pared 0 bases from V and 4 bases from J, leaving 10 bases between. The CDR3 covers 15 residues. The V gene's germline CDR1 is SGHRS and CDR2 YFSETQ. The CDR3 loop reads CASSLDPTGTGELFF. The CDR3 bases are TGCGCCAGCAGCTTGGACCCCACGGGCACCGGGGAGCTGTTTTTT.

This sequence joins TRBV3-1 (or the pseudogene TRBV3-2) and TRBJ2-7; maybe TRBD1 (5 bases). Deletions cut 4 bases from V and 9 bases from J, with 16 bases between. The CDR3 runs 13 residues. CDR1 is LGHDT, CDR2 YNNKEL, per germline (reference sequence). This chain's CDR3 is CASSPRVEGVQYV. The CDR3 bases are TGTGCCAGCAGCCCCAGGGTTGAAGGGGTGCAGTACGTC.

This chain joins TRBV5-1 and TRBJ2-2; 8 nucleotides align to TRBD1. CDR1 and CDR2 (germline): SGHRS, YFSETQ. Germline trimming cut 7 bases from V and 1 base from J; bases unmatched to any gene: 3. This CDR3 contains 14 residues. CDR3 protein: CASRGQVNTGELFF. In DNA form, the CDR3 reads TGCGCCAGCCGGGGACAGGTGAACACCGGGGAGCTGTTTTTT. Supplemented by reference TRBV5-1 and TRBJ2-2, the full variable domain reads KAGVTQTPRYLIKTRGQQVTLSCSPISGHRSVSWYQQTPGQGLQFLFEYFSETQRNKGNFPGRFSGRQFSNSRSEMNVSTLELGDSALYLCASRGQVNTGELFFGEGSRLTVL.

This clone has a handful of counts. The chain couples TRBV9 to TRBJ1-3, with a tentative D call TRBD1 (6 bases). The CDR3 covers 15 residues. Germline V lookup: CDR1 SGDLS, CDR2 YYNGEE. Between the trimmed V and J ends, which lost 0 bases and 4 bases, there was a span of 11 bases. The DNA of the CDR3 is TGTGCCAGCAGCGTAGAACAGGGAGACGGAAACACCATATATTTT. This sequence encodes CASSVEQGDGNTIYF. Filled out from reference TRBV9 and TRBJ1-3, the complete variable domain reads DSGVTQTPKHLITATGQRVTLRCSPRSGDLSVYWYQQSLDQGLQFLIQYYNGEERAKGNILERFSAQQFPDLHSELNLSSLELGDSALYFCASSVEQGDGNTIYFGEGSWLTVV.

The chain employs TRBV4-1 and TRBJ1-1; a possible D gene is TRBD1 (5 bases). Germline V lookup: CDR1 MGHRA, CDR2 YSYEKL. The V end was cut by 6 bases, the J end by 1 base, with 12 bases between. This CDR3 is built from 14 residues. This chain's CDR3 is CASRAGTRNTEAFF. CDR3 DNA: TGCGCCAGCAGGGCCGGGACTAGGAACACTGAAGCTTTCTTT.

The genes are TRBV11-2 and TRBJ2-5; D may be TRBD1 (5 bases). From germline, CDR1 is SGHAT and CDR2 FQNNGV. The CDR3 totals 14 residues. V was trimmed by 5 bases and J by 1 base, leaving 11 bases between them. CDR3 in amino acids: CASSQRQFQETQYF. CDR3 coding DNA: TGTGCCAGCAGCCAAAGACAGTTCCAAGAGACCCAGTACTTC.

The chain joins TRBV14 to TRBJ2-5; unclear D gene. Germline V gives CDR1 SGHDN, CDR2 FVKESK. Trimming removed 4 bases from V and 5 bases from J, with 11 bases in between. The CDR3 has 13 amino acids. The DNA for the CDR3 is TGTGCCAGCAGCCTCCTTTCAAGCGAGACCCAGTACTTC. Translation gives CASSLLSSETQYF.

Points on this clone: This CDR3 is also generated by other DNA sequences in the sample. V usage is TRBV12-3 or TRBV12-4 and J usage is TRBJ1-1; perhaps TRBD1 as D (5 bases). The ends were cut back, 2 bases at V and 2 bases at J, with 6 bases in the middle. CDR3 length: 13 amino acids. CDR3 region: CASSLQGNTEAFF. The CDR3 DNA sequence: TGTGCCAGCAGTTTACAGGGAAACACTGAAGCTTTCTTT.

The V gene is TRBV15, the J gene TRBJ2-5; D is possibly TRBD2 (6 bases). CDR3 length: 16 amino acids. V lost 3 bases to trimming and J lost 5 bases, with 19 bases between them. Germline V gene sequence: CDR1 LNHNV, CDR2 YYDKDF (reference sequence). The CDR3 reads CATSRKAGRLLETQYF. CDR3 in DNA: TGTGCCACCAGCAGGAAGGCGGGAAGATTGTTGGAGACCCAGTACTTC.

V and J are TRBV27 and TRBJ1-1; weak D call: TRBD1 (5 bases). CDR1 MNHEY and CDR2 SMNVEV come from the germline V gene (reference sequence). The ends were cut back, 7 bases at V and 0 bases at J, with 12 bases in the middle. The CDR3 loop spans 14 amino acids. The CDR3 is CASTPGPLNTEAFF. As DNA, the CDR3 is TGTGCCAGCACCCCAGGGCCCCTGAACACTGAAGCTTTCTTT.

The chain combines TRBV4-1 with TRBJ2-7; possibly TRBD2 for D (6 bases). V lost 0 bases and J 5 bases, leaving 17 bases between the germline ends. This CDR3 contains 16 residues. CDR1 and CDR2 from the germline V gene are MGHRA and YSYEKL. The CDR3 DNA is TGCGCCAGCAGCCAAGAATTCGGACGGGGGATCGACGAGCAGTACTTC. This sequence encodes CASSQEFGRGIDEQYF.

The rearrangement joins TRBV6-5 to TRBJ2-1; TRBD2 agrees at 7 bases. This CDR3 is built from 15 residues. V was pared by 4 bases and J by 7 bases, with 10 bases of the junction left unmatched. CDR1 is MNHEY and CDR2 is SVGAGI in the germline V gene. The CDR3 DNA reads as TGTGCCAGCAGTTCCGGGACTACCCTCGGAAATGAGCAGTTCTTC. Translating it yields CASSSGTTLGNEQFF.

This chain joins TRBV13 and TRBJ2-7; 9 nucleotides agree with TRBD2. With V trimmed by 5 bases and J by 2 bases, 13 bases remained unmatched. The CDR3 has 17 amino acids. Germline V gives CDR1 PRHDT, CDR2 FYEKMQ (reference sequence). The CDR3 reads CASSPSGGGVRAYEQYF. In DNA form, the CDR3 reads TGTGCCAGCAGCCCCTCGGGCGGGGGGGTGAGGGCCTACGAGCAGTACTTC.

The V and J genes are TRBV7-6 and TRBJ2-1; 13 nucleotides line up with TRBD2. V was pared by 5 bases and J by 8 bases, with 9 bases of the junction left unmatched. The CDR3 is 16 amino acids. Germline-derived CDR1 and CDR2 are SGHVS and FNYEAQ. The CDR3 reads CASSPRTSGSLDEQFF. The CDR3, as DNA: TGTGCCAGCAGCCCGCGGACTAGCGGGAGTCTGGATGAGCAGTTCTTC. The variable domain in full, with the rest retrieved from reference TRBV7-6 and TRBJ2-1, is GAGVSQSPRYKVTKRGQDVALRCDPISGHVSLYWYRQALGQGPEFLTYFNYEAQQDKSGLPNDRFSAERPEGSISTLTIQRTEQRDSAMYRCASSPRTSGSLDEQFFGPGTRLTVL.

The chain is built from TRBV19 and TRBJ2-5; 11 bases fit TRBD2. The germline gives CDR1 LNHDA, CDR2 SQIVND (reference sequence). The CDR3 is made up of 16 amino acids. Trimming cost V 5 bases and J 4 bases; bases outside gene matches: 9. CDR3 DNA: TGTGCCAGTAGTCTCAGACTAGCGGGACCGGCAGAGACCCAGTACTTC. Amino acid sequence: CASSLRLAGPAETQYF.

The chain recombines TRBV12-3 or TRBV12-4 with TRBJ2-3, with D unresolved. Trimming stripped 5 bases from V and 5 bases from J, with 5 bases between. This CDR3 has 11 residues. Here the CDR3 reads CASSRLDTQYF. The CDR3 bases are TGTGCCAGCAGTCGACTAGATACGCAGTATTTT.

The chain recombines TRBV2 with TRBJ1-1; D perhaps matches TRBD1 (6 bases). The V and J ends lost 4 bases and 3 bases respectively, with 12 bases between them. The CDR3 covers 14 residues. The germline CDR1 and CDR2 sequences are SNHLY and FYNNEI. CDR3 coding DNA: TGTGCCAGCAGTGCTTCGGGGGGCTACACTGAAGCTTTCTTT. Residues: CASSASGGYTEAFF.

The chain uses TRBV19 and TRBJ2-7; a possible D gene is TRBD2 (6 bases). Trimming took 5 bases from V and 0 from J, leaving 20 bases between them. This CDR3 region has 17 residues. In germline, CDR1 is LNHDA, CDR2 SQIVND (reference sequence). The CDR3 DNA reads TGTGCCAGTAGTCCCCCCGGAGGAGGGCAGACCTCCTACGAGCAGTACTTC. Residues: CASSPPGGGQTSYEQYF.

This sequence joins TRBV13 and TRBJ2-1, with 10 bases lining up with TRBD2. In germline, CDR1 is PRHDT, CDR2 FYEKMQ (reference sequence). V was pared by 1 base and J by 7 bases, with 7 bases of the junction left unmatched. The CDR3 extends over 16 amino acids. The chain's CDR3 is CASSLVSGGAPNEQFF. The CDR3 nucleotides read TGTGCCAGCAGCTTAGTGAGCGGGGGGGCCCCAAATGAGCAGTTCTTC.

The gene calls are TRBV9 and TRBJ2-3; maybe TRBD2 (6 bases). This CDR3 region has 15 residues. Germline V CDR1 and CDR2: SGDLS, YYNGEE. The V gene lost 0 bases and the J gene lost 3 bases, with 11 bases spanning the gap. In DNA, the CDR3 is TGTGCCAGCAGCGTAGCCCGACTAGAGACAGATACGCAGTATTTT. The encoded protein is CASSVARLETDTQYF.

The chain uses TRBV29-1 and TRBJ2-7; maybe TRBD2 (5 bases). The germline V gene has CDR1 SQVTM and CDR2 ANQGSEA. The CDR3 has 13 amino acids. V lost 6 bases to trimming and J lost 4 bases, with 16 bases between them. The CDR3 protein is CSVRGGENYEQYF. DNA of the CDR3: TGCAGCGTACGAGGTGGGGAGAATTACGAGCAGTACTTC.

This clone was detected only once. The chain combines TRBV15 with TRBJ1-2, with D unclear. Germline assignment: CDR1 LNHNV and CDR2 YYDKDF (reference sequence). Deletions cut 0 bases from V and 2 bases from J, with 7 bases between. The CDR3 totals 14 residues. This CDR3 is CATSRDIINYGYTF. CDR3 in DNA: TGTGCCACCAGCAGAGATATAATAAACTATGGCTACACCTTC.

CDR3 coding DNA: TGTGCCAGTAGGGCTGACAGAAACTTAGCCAAAAACATTCAGTACTTC. Protein sequence: CASRADRNLAKNIQYF. The chain couples TRBV19 to TRBJ2-4, with D tentatively TRBD1 (5 bases). CDR3 length: 16 residues. The V gene lost 6 bases and the J gene lost 0 bases, with 15 bases spanning the gap. Germline CDR1 LNHDA, CDR2 SQIVND (reference sequence).

This sequence joins TRBV7-8 and TRBJ2-1; 9 bases are shared with TRBD2. Trimming removed 2 bases from V and 4 bases from J; junction bases left unmatched: 6. This CDR3 spans 16 amino acids. Germline CDR1 and CDR2: SGHVS and FQNEAQ. The CDR3 region is CASSLIRAGGYNEQFF. CDR3 nucleotides: TGTGCCAGCAGCTTAATACGGGCGGGGGGGTACAATGAGCAGTTCTTC.

The V gene is TRBV6-1, the J gene TRBJ1-4, with unresolved D. The CDR3 sequence is 15 residues long. Germline V gene data show CDR1 as MNHNS and CDR2 as SASEGT. V was cut by 0 bases and J by 0 bases, with 5 bases left in between. The CDR3 spells CASSEAPSTNEKLFF. CDR3 DNA: TGTGCCAGCAGTGAAGCCCCCTCAACTAATGAAAAACTGTTTTTT.

This clone has a handful of counts. The chain joins TRBV30 to TRBJ1-5; 9 bases match TRBD1. CDR1 GTSNPN and CDR2 SVGIG come from the germline V gene (reference sequence). CDR3 length equals 16 residues. V lost 0 bases, J lost 4 bases, and 7 bases stayed unmatched. CDR3: CAWSVRGQGQNQPQHF. Written as DNA, the CDR3 is TGTGCCTGGAGTGTGAGGGGACAGGGCCAAAATCAGCCCCAGCATTTT.

V and J are TRBV11-3 and TRBJ2-7; a possible D gene is TRBD2 (5 bases). Germline CDR1 reads SGHNT; CDR2 reads YENEEA. Trimming removed 9 bases from V and 5 bases from J, with 17 bases in between. The CDR3 has 13 amino acids. CDR3 nucleotide sequence: TGTGCCAGAACCCGGCGGAGGATCCACGAGCAGTACGTC. Encoded protein: CARTRRRIHEQYV.